This entry describes one T cell receptor beta chain. Its antigen remains unknown. The data belong to a study of breast tumors, draining lymph nodes, adjacent tissues. Findings and limits, study-wide: Tumor and nontumor repertoires were significantly more similar in luminal-like than in basal-like breast cancer. Tumors had less TCR diversity than lymph nodes, more than nontumor tissue.

TCRdb processed the multiplex PCR reads anew with MiXCR; each CDR3 protein has one entry. This sample has about 12,000 distinct CDR3 sequences, with approximately 55% found just once. Germline CDR1 is LNHNV and CDR2 is YYDKDF (reference sequence). This CDR3 is built from 18 residues. The junction had 4 bases not matched to a gene; V was cut back by 2 bases and J by 1 base. V usage is TRBV15 and J usage is TRBJ2-2; 13 bases are shared with TRBD2. This clonotype originated in a female donor with breast cancer. Some clones in this sample may be carry-over from other donors' samples. Sequenced: breast tumor tissue. CDR3 loop: CATSRPGLAGLNTGELFF. CDR3 DNA: TGTGCCACCAGCAGACCGGGACTAGCGGGGCTGAACACCGGGGAGCTGTTTTTT.